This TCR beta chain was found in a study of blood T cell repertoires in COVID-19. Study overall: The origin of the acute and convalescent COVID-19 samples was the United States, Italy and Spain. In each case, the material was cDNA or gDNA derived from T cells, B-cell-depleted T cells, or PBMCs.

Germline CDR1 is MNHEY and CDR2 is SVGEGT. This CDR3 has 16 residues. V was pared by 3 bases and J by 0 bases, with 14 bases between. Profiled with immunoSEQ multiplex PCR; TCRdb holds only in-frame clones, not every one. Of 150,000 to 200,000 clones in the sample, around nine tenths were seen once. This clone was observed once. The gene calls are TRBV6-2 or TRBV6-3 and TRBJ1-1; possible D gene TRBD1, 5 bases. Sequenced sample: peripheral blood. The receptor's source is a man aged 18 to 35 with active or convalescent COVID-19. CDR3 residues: CASSYVSGNLNTEAFF. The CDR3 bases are TGTGCCAGCAGTTATGTGTCAGGGAACCTGAACACTGAAGCTTTCTTT.